A single sample gave rise to the 22 T cell receptor beta chains below, sequenced in a study of blood T cells in healthy people across ages. A second PCR, run for roughly 6 to 11 cycles, used a sample-barcoded 5' primer plus a J-beta primer mix. TCRdb called the 5' RACE reads again in MiXCR, with one record for every CDR3 protein. The repertoire includes 1.5 million to 2 million distinct CDR3 sequences, 49% of them detected once, and approximately 2% sits in the top ten. The specimen was blood. These receptor sequences come from a woman aged 40 to 50 in good health.

This clonotype has just a few counts. J is TRBJ2-7 and V is TRBV6-5; 8 bases agree with TRBD2. J lost 4 bases, V lost 0 bases, and 2 bases had no gene match. This CDR3 region has 14 residues. The germline gives CDR1 MNHEY, CDR2 SVGAGI. Written as DNA, the CDR3 is TGTGCCAGCAGTTACTCGCCTAGCGGGTACGAGCAGTACTTC. This translates into CASSYSPSGYEQYF.

This sequence joins TRBV21-1 and TRBJ2-5; the table gives TRBD1 as D, unverified against the DNA. TRBV21-1 is marked as a pseudogene. CDR3 size: 14 residues. The CDR3 is CASRFGTDQETQYF. CDR3 DNA: TGTGCCAGCCGATTCGGGACGGATCAAGAGACCCAGTACTTC.

This clonotype has only a few counts. The chain uses TRBV20-1 and TRBJ2-7; 8 bases align to TRBD2. J lost 0 bases, V lost 5 bases, and 6 bases had no gene match. This CDR3 is built from 14 residues. Germline CDR1 DFQATT, CDR2 SNEGSKA (reference sequence). DNA of the CDR3: TGCAGTGCTTCGGGGGGGCTTAGCTCCTACGAGCAGTACTTC. Encoded protein: CSASGGLSSYEQYF.

This clonotype occurred a few times. This rearrangement joins TRBV28 to TRBJ2-5, with 9 bases fitting TRBD1. The junction had 9 bases not matched to a gene; V was cut back by 7 bases and J by 0 bases. The CDR3 length is 16 residues. CDR1 and CDR2 from the germline V gene are MDHEN and SYDVKM. The CDR3 loop reads CASKTAGTGNQETQYF. For the CDR3, the DNA is TGTGCCAGCAAAACGGCCGGGACAGGGAACCAAGAGACCCAGTACTTC.

The chain is built from TRBV7-2 and TRBJ2-2; 14 nucleotides align to TRBD2. Germline V CDR1 and CDR2: SGHTA, FQGNSA. The CDR3 loop spans 19 amino acids. V lost 2 bases and J lost 8; bases outside the gene matches: 13. CDR3 amino acids: CASSLYPRLAGGPAGELFF. The DNA for the CDR3 is TGTGCCAGCAGCTTATATCCCAGACTAGCGGGGGGGCCTGCGGGGGAGCTGTTTTTT.

This sequence joins TRBV7-2 and TRBJ2-7; D possibly corresponds to TRBD2 (7 bases). The CDR3 consists of 14 residues. CDR1 is SGHTA, CDR2 FQGNSA, per germline. V was shortened by 5 bases and J by 5 bases, with 16 bases between the two germline ends. The CDR3: CASSVGGGADEQYF. CDR3 nucleotides: TGTGCCAGCAGCGTAGGTGGGGGGGCGGACGAGCAGTACTTC.

The rearrangement joins TRBV4-3 to TRBJ2-1, with TRBD1 matching over 10 bases. V was pared by 0 bases and J by 8 bases, with 1 base of the junction left unmatched. Per the germline V gene, CDR1 is LGHNA and CDR2 is YSLEER. This CDR3 is built from 14 residues. As DNA, the CDR3 is TGCGCCAGCAGCCAAGAGGACAGGGGGTATGAGCAGTTCTTC. Its protein product is CASSQEDRGYEQFF.

The gene calls are TRBV4-1 and TRBJ2-7; D perhaps matches TRBD2 (5 bases). Germline assignment: CDR1 MGHRA and CDR2 YSYEKL. Trimming removed 2 bases at V and 5 bases at J, with 13 bases between. The CDR3 consists of 14 residues. This CDR3 reads CASSQMRVGNEQYF. The CDR3 bases are TGCGCCAGCAGCCAAATGAGGGTTGGCAACGAGCAGTACTTC.

The CDR3 here is CASSLVSRQDNQPQHF. For the CDR3, the DNA is TGTGCCAGCAGCTTAGTTTCGCGACAGGACAATCAGCCCCAGCATTTT. The chain is built from TRBV7-2 and TRBJ1-5, with a possible D match to TRBD1 (6 bases). This CDR3 contains 16 residues. The germline V and J ends were trimmed by 1 base and 3 bases, with 13 bases remaining between them. In germline, CDR1 is SGHTA, CDR2 FQGNSA. The full variable domain, in which reference TRBV7-2 and TRBJ1-5 provide the parts outside the CDR3, is GAGVSQSPSNKVTEKGKDVELRCDPISGHTALYWYRQSLGQGLEFLIYFQGNSAPDKSGLPSDRFSAERTGGSVSTLTIQRTQQEDSAVYLCASSLVSRQDNQPQHFGDGTRLSIL.

CDR3 bases: TGCAGTGCTGGGCAGGACATTCAGTACTTC. This encodes CSAGQDIQYF. This chain links TRBV20-1 with TRBJ2-4, with D hard to call. V was shortened by 5 bases and J by 8 bases, with 7 bases between the two germline ends. CDR3 length: 10 amino acids. Germline loops: CDR1 DFQATT, CDR2 SNEGSKA (reference sequence).

V is TRBV28 and J is TRBJ2-5, with 7 bases fitting TRBD2. CDR1 is MDHEN and CDR2 is SYDVKM in the germline V gene. V lost 5 bases to trimming and J lost 7 bases; unmatched junction nucleotides: 7. The CDR3 extends over 13 amino acids. The CDR3 nucleotides are TGTGCCAGCAGTGTTGGCTCGGGAGGGACCCAGTACTTC. This codes for CASSVGSGGTQYF.

This chain joins TRBV5-1 and TRBJ1-1; no clear D gene. The CDR3 has 14 amino acids. The germline V gene has CDR1 SGHRS and CDR2 YFSETQ. The germline V and J ends were trimmed by 5 bases and 7 bases, with 18 bases remaining between them. CDR3 in DNA: TGCGCCAGCAGTTCCCTTCCGAAACCCAATGAAGCTTTCTTT. This codes for CASSSLPKPNEAFF.

The chain has TRBV20-1 and TRBJ2-1; perhaps TRBD2 as D (7 bases). The CDR3 loop spans 15 amino acids. Trimming took 3 bases from V and 9 from J, leaving 21 bases between them. Germline V gives CDR1 DFQATT, CDR2 SNEGSKA (reference sequence). CDR3 in amino acids: CSASWDKRGGSEQFF. The CDR3 nucleotides are TGCAGTGCTAGTTGGGACAAGCGGGGCGGGAGTGAGCAGTTCTTC.

The table lists this clonotype with a few counts. J is TRBJ2-7 and V is TRBV6-2 or TRBV6-3; D is possibly TRBD1 (6 bases). CDR3 length: 12 amino acids. CDR1 and CDR2 (germline): MNHEY, SVGEGT. Trimming removed 7 bases at V and 4 bases at J, with 11 bases between. In nucleotides, the CDR3 is TGTGCCAGCATAATGGACAGTTACGAGCAGTACTTC. Encoded protein: CASIMDSYEQYF.

This chain uses TRBV20-1 with TRBJ1-2; no firm D call. V was pared by 6 bases and J by 1 base, with 18 bases between. CDR3 length: 15 residues. Germline CDR1 reads DFQATT; CDR2 reads SNEGSKA (reference sequence). The CDR3 DNA follows: TGCAGTGCCCTGGACCCCGGGCGTGTTAACTATGGCTACACCTTC. Amino acids: CSALDPGRVNYGYTF.

This clonotype showed up many times. At one end, the junction sequence differs from germline, possibly due to a read error. The rearrangement uses TRBV7-6 and TRBJ2-3, with 7 bases fitting TRBD2. CDR1 and CDR2 from the germline V gene are SGHVS and FNYEAQ. The CDR3 totals 15 residues. CDR3 coding DNA: TGTGCTAGCAGCTTAGGACTAGGTAGCACAGATACGCAGTATTTT. It encodes CASSLGLGSTDTQYF.

This clonotype was recorded many times. Its ends do not fully match the called genes, so a read error is possible. The chain joins TRBV5-1 to TRBJ2-3, with D possibly TRBD2 on 6 matching bases. Looked up from germline, CDR1 is SGHRS and CDR2 is YFSETQ. The CDR3 runs 14 residues. The CDR3 DNA follows: TGTGCCAGCAGCTTAGGAGGGAGGACAGATACGCAGTATTTT. As protein: CASSLGGRTDTQYF.

V is TRBV7-2 and J is TRBJ2-1, with D perhaps matching TRBD1 or TRBD2 (6 bases each). The ends were cut back, 3 bases at V and 9 bases at J, with 12 bases in the middle. This CDR3 is 13 amino acids long. CDR1 and CDR2 from the germline V gene are SGHTA and FQGNSA. The CDR3: CASSFKQGGEQFF. As DNA, the CDR3 is TGTGCCAGCAGCTTTAAACAGGGAGGTGAGCAGTTCTTC.

CDR3 DNA sequence: TGTGCCAGCAGCCCCGACAGGGTACTTGATACGCAGTATTTT. Translating it yields CASSPDRVLDTQYF. The rearrangement joins TRBV11-2 to TRBJ2-3; 7 bases are a match to TRBD1. Per the germline V gene, CDR1 is SGHAT and CDR2 is FQNNGV. The CDR3 length is 14 residues. Unmatched junction bases numbered 8, after V lost 5 bases and J lost 6 bases.

This clonotype was observed a handful of times. This chain uses TRBV9 with TRBJ2-1, with a weak D call TRBD1 (5 bases). Germline V gene data show CDR1 as SGDLS and CDR2 as YYNGEE. The CDR3 consists of 15 residues. V was shortened by 4 bases and J by 8 bases, with 19 bases between the two germline ends. CDR3 nucleotides: TGTGCCAGCAGCTTAGACGGTTCGACAGAAGATGAGCAGTTCTTC. This encodes CASSLDGSTEDEQFF.

This sequence joins TRBV7-2 and TRBJ1-5; no definite D call. Germline V lookup: CDR1 SGHTA, CDR2 FQGNSA. This CDR3 is built from 15 residues. V lost 4 bases and J lost 1, with 11 bases in between. This CDR3 is CASSSDGLSNQPQHF. The CDR3 nucleotides read TGTGCCAGCAGCTCGGACGGGCTGAGCAATCAGCCCCAGCATTTT.

This clonotype was seen a single time. The chain employs TRBV29-1 and TRBJ1-2; no reliable D call. This CDR3 spans 14 amino acids. The V gene lost 0 bases and the J gene lost 4 bases, with 12 bases spanning the gap. Germline V gene sequence: CDR1 SQVTM, CDR2 ANQGSEA. The CDR3: CSVEDPGGLYGYTF. DNA for the CDR3: TGCAGCGTTGAAGACCCGGGCGGGCTCTATGGCTACACCTTC.